Below are 14 T cell receptor beta chains sequenced from a single sample in a study of T-cell memory formation after mild COVID-19. TCRdb re-analysed the 5' RACE reads in MiXCR, keeping a single row per CDR3 protein. The sample yields fewer than 150,000 distinct CDR3 sequences, 5% to 6.5% seen once. The sample comprised PBMCs or a T cell subset sorted from them (not recorded which). The receptor source for this set is an adult woman who had mild COVID-19 (a few samples of this study predate the infection). Cell type and time point are not known.

V is TRBV7-2 and J is TRBJ1-1; 9 bases are a match to TRBD1. There are 16 residues in the CDR3. Germline V gene sequence: CDR1 SGHTA, CDR2 FQGNSA. V was pared by 4 bases and J by 1 base, with 7 bases of the junction left unmatched. The CDR3 DNA is TGTGCCAGCAGCTGGGCCCCGACAGGGGGGAACACTGAAGCTTTCTTT. Translated: CASSWAPTGGNTEAFF.

This clonotype was counted only a few times. J is TRBJ2-2 and V is TRBV4-1, with D unclear. Trimming took off 6 bases at V and 4 bases at J, with 6 bases between the two ends. This CDR3 comprises 12 residues. Germline V lookup: CDR1 MGHRA, CDR2 YSYEKL. CDR3 nucleotide sequence: TGCGCCAGCAGTTACCCCACCGGGGAGCTGTTTTTT. It encodes CASSYPTGELFF.

This clonotype was seen more than once but under ten times. This sequence joins TRBV5-1 and TRBJ2-2; 8 bases are a match to TRBD2. CDR1 and CDR2 from the germline V gene are SGHRS and YFSETQ. With V trimmed by 5 bases and J by 1 base, 7 bases remained unmatched. CDR3 length: 16 residues. The CDR3 DNA sequence: TGCGCCAGCAGACCGAGCGGGAGCCTGAACACCGGGGAGCTGTTTTTT. Its translation: CASRPSGSLNTGELFF.

V usage is TRBV7-9 and J usage is TRBJ2-7; D might be TRBD1 (6 bases). Germline assignment: CDR1 SEHNR and CDR2 FQNEAQ (reference sequence). V shed 2 bases and J shed 1 base, with 15 bases lying between them. The CDR3 contains 16 residues. The CDR3 protein is CASSLSRQVGSYEQYF. CDR3 nucleotides: TGTGCCAGCAGCTTATCCCGACAGGTGGGGTCCTACGAGCAGTACTTC.

This clonotype was recorded many times. V and J are TRBV3-1 and TRBJ2-7; possible D gene TRBD2, 6 bases. The CDR3 spans 13 residues. V lost 4 bases, J lost 3 bases, and 10 bases lay in between. CDR1 is LGHDT, CDR2 YNNKEL, per germline (reference sequence). The CDR3 DNA sequence: TGTGCCAGCAGCCGGACGGGACTCTACGAGCAGTACTTC. Residues: CASSRTGLYEQYF.

The table lists this clonotype with a few counts. V gene TRBV20-1 combines with J gene TRBJ1-2; 9 nucleotides agree with TRBD1. The CDR3 runs to 15 residues. Germline-derived CDR1 and CDR2 are DFQATT and SNEGSKA (reference sequence). The DNA for the CDR3 is TGCAGCCCGATGGGACAGGGAATTCCAAGCGATGGCTACACCTTC. Translated: CSPMGQGIPSDGYTF.

The chain carries TRBV12-3 or TRBV12-4 and TRBJ2-5; D remains ambiguous. The CDR3 consists of 13 residues. Trimming shortened V by 7 bases and J by 5 bases, and 14 bases separated the two germline ends. CDR3 amino acids: CASTINAGETQYF. In nucleotides, the CDR3 is TGTGCCAGCACTATTAACGCCGGGGAGACCCAGTACTTC.

This chain connects TRBV20-1 to TRBJ1-2; 10 positions agree with TRBD1. The CDR3 runs to 16 residues. J lost 3 bases, V lost 6 bases, and 13 bases had no gene match. Germline assignment: CDR1 DFQATT and CDR2 SNEGSKA (reference sequence). For the CDR3, the DNA is TGCAGTGCAGAACTCTCGACAGGGGGCGCTTACTATGGCTACACCTTC. Protein product: CSAELSTGGAYYGYTF.

This clonotype was seen ten or more times. This chain links TRBV7-7 with TRBJ2-2, with D possibly matching TRBD1 (6 bases). This CDR3 contains 14 residues. Trimming removed 10 bases at V and 1 base at J, with 13 bases between. Germline assignment: CDR1 SSHAT and CDR2 FNYEAQ (reference sequence). This CDR3 reads CAIVPQGNTGELFF. CDR3 DNA: TGTGCCATCGTCCCACAGGGGAACACCGGGGAGCTGTTTTTT.

The chain couples TRBV5-1 to TRBJ2-3; TRBD2 agrees at 13 bases. The CDR3 has 16 amino acids. Germline values: CDR1 SGHRS, CDR2 YFSETQ. The V and J ends lost 5 bases and 4 bases, in that order; junction bases with no gene match: 7. The CDR3 is CASRELAGGPPDTQYF. In nucleotides, the CDR3 is TGCGCCAGCAGGGAACTAGCGGGGGGGCCCCCAGATACGCAGTATTTT.

The chain couples TRBV4-2 to TRBJ2-3; D is undetermined. The germline V gene has CDR1 LGHNA and CDR2 YNFKEQ. V was clipped by 0 bases and J by 6 bases, with 4 bases between them. The CDR3 extends over 12 amino acids. CDR3 amino acids: CASSQEGDTQYF. DNA of the CDR3: TGTGCCAGCAGCCAAGAGGGGGATACGCAGTATTTT.

The sample holds a few counts of this clonotype. V gene TRBV5-1 combines with J gene TRBJ2-1; the D gene is possibly TRBD1 (6 bases). The CDR3 length is 18 residues. The germline gives CDR1 SGHRS, CDR2 YFSETQ. V dropped 0 bases and J dropped 1 base, with 17 bases sitting between them. CDR3 loop: CASSLEAGAGESYNEQFF. The CDR3 nucleotides read TGCGCCAGCAGCTTGGAAGCCGGGGCAGGGGAATCCTACAATGAGCAGTTCTTC.

This clonotype was seen more than once but under ten times. The chain is built from TRBV29-1 and TRBJ1-2; weak D call: TRBD1 (6 bases). The germline V gene has CDR1 SQVTM and CDR2 ANQGSEA. This CDR3 has 14 residues. V was clipped by 6 bases and J by 0 bases, with 14 bases between them. CDR3 nucleotides: TGCAGCGTACTGACAGGTCCAGCTAACTATGGCTACACCTTC. Its translation: CSVLTGPANYGYTF.

This clonotype showed up many times. The V gene is TRBV12-3 or TRBV12-4, the J gene TRBJ2-1; 12 bases are shared with TRBD1. The length of the CDR3 is 15 residues. The V segment lost 6 bases and the J segment 9 bases; nucleotides outside the gene matches: 9. CDR3 region: CASSAGGTGGIEQFF. The CDR3 DNA reads TGTGCCAGCAGCGCTGGCGGGACAGGGGGCATTGAGCAGTTCTTC.